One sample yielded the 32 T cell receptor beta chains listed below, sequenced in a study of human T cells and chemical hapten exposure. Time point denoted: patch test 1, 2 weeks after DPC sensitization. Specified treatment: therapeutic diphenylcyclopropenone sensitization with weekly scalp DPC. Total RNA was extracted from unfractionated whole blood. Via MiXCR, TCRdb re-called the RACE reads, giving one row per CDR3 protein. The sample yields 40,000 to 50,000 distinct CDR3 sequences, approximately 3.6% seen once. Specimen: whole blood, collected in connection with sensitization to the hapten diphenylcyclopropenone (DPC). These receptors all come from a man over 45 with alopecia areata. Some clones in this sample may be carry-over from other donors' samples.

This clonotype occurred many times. CDR3 sequence (DNA): TGTGCCAGCAGTTTCGCGAGGACTAGCGGGAGGGCTGACGAGCAGTACTTC. Translating gives CASSFARTSGRADEQYF. V is TRBV12-3 or TRBV12-4 and J is TRBJ2-7, with 15 bases aligning to TRBD2. There are 17 residues in the CDR3. With 3 bases clipped from V and 5 bases from J, the junction kept 8 bases outside the gene matches.

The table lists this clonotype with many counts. DNA of the CDR3: TGCAGCGTTGAAGATCGGTTGTTGCCCGGGTTGTATAGGAAGCAGTACTTC. This translates into CSVEDRLLPGLYRKQYF. The J gene is TRBJ2-7, the V gene TRBV29-1; D call uncertain. CDR3 length: 17 amino acids. Per the germline V gene, CDR1 is SQVTM and CDR2 is ANQGSEA. V lost 0 bases to trimming and J lost 8 bases, with 26 bases between them.

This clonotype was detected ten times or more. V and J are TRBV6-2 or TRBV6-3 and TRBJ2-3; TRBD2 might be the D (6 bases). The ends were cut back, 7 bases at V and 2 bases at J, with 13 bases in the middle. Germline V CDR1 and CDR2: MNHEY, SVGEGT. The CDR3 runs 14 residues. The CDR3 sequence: CASKNGRITDTQYF. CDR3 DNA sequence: TGTGCCAGCAAAAACGGGAGAATCACAGATACGCAGTATTTT.

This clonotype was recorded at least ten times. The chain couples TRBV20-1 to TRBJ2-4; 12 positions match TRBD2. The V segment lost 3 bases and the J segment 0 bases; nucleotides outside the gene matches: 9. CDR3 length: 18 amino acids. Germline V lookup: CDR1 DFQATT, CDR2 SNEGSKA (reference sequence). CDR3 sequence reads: CSASPLAGGNLAKNIQYF. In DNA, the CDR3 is TGCAGTGCTAGCCCACTAGCGGGAGGAAATTTAGCCAAAAACATTCAGTACTTC.

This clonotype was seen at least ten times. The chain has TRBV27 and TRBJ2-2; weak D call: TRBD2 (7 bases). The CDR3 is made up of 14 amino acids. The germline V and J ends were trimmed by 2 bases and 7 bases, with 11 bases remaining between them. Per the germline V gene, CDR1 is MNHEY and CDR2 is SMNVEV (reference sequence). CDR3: CASSLQGGGGELFF. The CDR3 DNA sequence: TGTGCCAGCAGTTTACAGGGAGGGGGCGGGGAGCTGTTTTTT.

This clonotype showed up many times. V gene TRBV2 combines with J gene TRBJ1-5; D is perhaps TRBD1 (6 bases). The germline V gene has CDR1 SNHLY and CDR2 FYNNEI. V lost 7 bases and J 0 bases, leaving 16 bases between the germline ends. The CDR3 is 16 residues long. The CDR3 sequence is CASKGRTAYSNQPQHF. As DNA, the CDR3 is TGTGCCAGCAAGGGCCGGACAGCTTATAGCAATCAGCCCCAGCATTTT. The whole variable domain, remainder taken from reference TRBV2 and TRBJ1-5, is EPEVTQTPSHQVTQMGQEVILRCVPISNHLYFYWYRQILGQKVEFLVSFYNNEISEKSEIFDDQFSVERPDGSNFTLKIRSTKLEDSAMYFCASKGRTAYSNQPQHFGDGTRLSIL.

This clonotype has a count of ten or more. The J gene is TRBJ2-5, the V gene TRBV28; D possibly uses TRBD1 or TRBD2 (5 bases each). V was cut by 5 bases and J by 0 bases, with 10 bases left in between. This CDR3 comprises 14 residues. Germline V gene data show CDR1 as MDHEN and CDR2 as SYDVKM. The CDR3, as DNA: TGTGCCAGCAGTCCGGGACCGAACCAAGAGACCCAGTACTTC. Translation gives CASSPGPNQETQYF.

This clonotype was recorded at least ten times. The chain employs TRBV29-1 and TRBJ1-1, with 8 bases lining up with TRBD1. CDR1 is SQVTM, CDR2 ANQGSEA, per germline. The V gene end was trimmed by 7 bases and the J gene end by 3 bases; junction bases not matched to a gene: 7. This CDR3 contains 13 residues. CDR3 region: CSGMDRVYTEAFF. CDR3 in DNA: TGCAGCGGCATGGACAGGGTTTACACTGAAGCTTTCTTT.

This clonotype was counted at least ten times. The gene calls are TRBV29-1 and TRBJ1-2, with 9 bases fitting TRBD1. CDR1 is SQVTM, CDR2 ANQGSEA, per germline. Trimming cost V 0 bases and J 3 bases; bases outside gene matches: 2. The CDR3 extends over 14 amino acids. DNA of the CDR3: TGCAGCGTTGAAGATTGGACAGGGGACTATGGCTACACCTTC. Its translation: CSVEDWTGDYGYTF.

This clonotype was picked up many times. The DNA of the CDR3 is TGTGCCAGCCTAAGGACAGGGGGCTACGAGCAGTACTTC. Protein product: CASLRTGGYEQYF. The chain joins TRBV12-3 or TRBV12-4 to TRBJ2-7; 10 bases are a match to TRBD1. With 8 bases clipped from V and 3 bases from J, the junction kept 4 bases outside the gene matches. The CDR3 spans 13 residues.

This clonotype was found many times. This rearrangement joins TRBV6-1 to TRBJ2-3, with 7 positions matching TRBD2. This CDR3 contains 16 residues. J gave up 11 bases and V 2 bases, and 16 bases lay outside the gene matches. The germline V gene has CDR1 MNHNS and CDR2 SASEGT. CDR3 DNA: TGTGCCAGCAGTGAATTCCGGGGGGACGACAGCCCGGGGCAGTATTTT. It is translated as CASSEFRGDDSPGQYF.

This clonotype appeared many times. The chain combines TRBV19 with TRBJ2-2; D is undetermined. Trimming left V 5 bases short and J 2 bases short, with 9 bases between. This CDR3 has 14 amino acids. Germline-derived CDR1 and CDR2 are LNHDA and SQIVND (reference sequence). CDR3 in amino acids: CASSLRRNTGELFF. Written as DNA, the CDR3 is TGTGCCAGTAGTTTACGGAGAAACACCGGGGAGCTGTTTTTT.

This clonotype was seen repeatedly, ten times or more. The CDR3 nucleotides are TGTGCCAGTCGAAGACAGGGGGGCTTAACGGATACGCAGTATTTT. This sequence encodes CASRRQGGLTDTQYF. This chain connects TRBV4-2 to TRBJ2-3; the match to TRBD1 covers 9 bases. The CDR3 is 15 residues long. Trimming took 9 bases from V and 6 from J; bases not matched to a gene: 13. In germline, CDR1 is LGHNA, CDR2 YNFKEQ.

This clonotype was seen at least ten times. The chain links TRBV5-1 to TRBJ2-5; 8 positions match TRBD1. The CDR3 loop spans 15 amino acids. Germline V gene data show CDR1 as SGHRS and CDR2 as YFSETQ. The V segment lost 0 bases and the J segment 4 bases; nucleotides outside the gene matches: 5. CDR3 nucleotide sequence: TGCGCCAGCAGCTTGGGACAGGGGTACGGAGAGACCCAGTACTTC. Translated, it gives CASSLGQGYGETQYF.

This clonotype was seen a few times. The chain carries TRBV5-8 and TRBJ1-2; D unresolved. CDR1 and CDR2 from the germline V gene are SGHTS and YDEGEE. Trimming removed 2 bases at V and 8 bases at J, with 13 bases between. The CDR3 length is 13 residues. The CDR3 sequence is CASSFGGVRGYTF. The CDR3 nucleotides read TGTGCCAGCAGCTTTGGAGGTGTGAGAGGCTACACCTTC. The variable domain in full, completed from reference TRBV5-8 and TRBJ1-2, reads EAGVTQSPTHLIKTRGQQATLRCSPISGHTSVYWYQQALGLGLQFLLWYDEGEERNRGNFPPRFSGRQFPNYSSELNVNALELEDSALYLCASSFGGVRGYTFGSGTRLTVV.

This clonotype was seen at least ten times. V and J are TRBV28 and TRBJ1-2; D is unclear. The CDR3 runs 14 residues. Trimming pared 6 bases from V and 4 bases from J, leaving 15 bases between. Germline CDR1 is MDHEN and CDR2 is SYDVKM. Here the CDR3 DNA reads TGTGCCAGCAGACCCAACGGAGTGCGCTATGGCTACACCTTC. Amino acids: CASRPNGVRYGYTF.

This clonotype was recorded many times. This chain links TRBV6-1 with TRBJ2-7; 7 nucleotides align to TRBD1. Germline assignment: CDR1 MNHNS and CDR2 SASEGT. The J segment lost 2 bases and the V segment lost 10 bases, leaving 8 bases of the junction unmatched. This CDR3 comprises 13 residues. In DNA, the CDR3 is TGTGCCACCCTTCGACAGGGACCCTACGAGCAGTACTTC. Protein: CATLRQGPYEQYF.

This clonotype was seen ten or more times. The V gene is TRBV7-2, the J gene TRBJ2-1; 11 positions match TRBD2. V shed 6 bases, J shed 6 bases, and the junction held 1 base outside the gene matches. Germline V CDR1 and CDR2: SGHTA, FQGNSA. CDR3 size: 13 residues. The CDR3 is CASRTSGSNEQFF. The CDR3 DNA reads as TGTGCCAGCAGAACTAGCGGGAGCAATGAGCAGTTCTTC.

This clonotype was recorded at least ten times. CDR3 coding DNA: TGTGCCAGCAGCTTTGTTCATGAGCAGTTCTTC. Translated: CASSFVHEQFF. The J gene is TRBJ2-1, the V gene TRBV11-2; D call uncertain. The CDR3 totals 11 residues. Germline V gene sequence: CDR1 SGHAT, CDR2 FQNNGV. V was pared by 3 bases and J by 8 bases, with 5 bases between.

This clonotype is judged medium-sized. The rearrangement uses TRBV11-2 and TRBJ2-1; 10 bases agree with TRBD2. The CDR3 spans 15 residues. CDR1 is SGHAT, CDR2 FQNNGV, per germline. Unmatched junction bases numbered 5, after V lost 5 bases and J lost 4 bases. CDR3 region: CASSEGLAEYNEQFF. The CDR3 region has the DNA TGTGCCAGCAGCGAAGGACTAGCGGAATACAATGAGCAGTTCTTC.

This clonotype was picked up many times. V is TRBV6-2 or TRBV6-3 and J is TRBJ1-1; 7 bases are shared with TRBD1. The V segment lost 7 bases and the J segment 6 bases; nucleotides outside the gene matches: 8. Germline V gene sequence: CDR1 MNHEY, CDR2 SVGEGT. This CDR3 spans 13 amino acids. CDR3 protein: CASTDRMEAEAFF. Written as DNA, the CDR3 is TGTGCCAGCACGGACAGGATGGAGGCTGAAGCTTTCTTT.

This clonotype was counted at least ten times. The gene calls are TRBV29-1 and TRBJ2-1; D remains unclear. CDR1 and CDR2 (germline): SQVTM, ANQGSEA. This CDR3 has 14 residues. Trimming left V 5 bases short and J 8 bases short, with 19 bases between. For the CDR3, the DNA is TGCAGCGTTTACTCTCGCGATAGGAGAGATGAGCAGTTCTTC. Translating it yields CSVYSRDRRDEQFF.

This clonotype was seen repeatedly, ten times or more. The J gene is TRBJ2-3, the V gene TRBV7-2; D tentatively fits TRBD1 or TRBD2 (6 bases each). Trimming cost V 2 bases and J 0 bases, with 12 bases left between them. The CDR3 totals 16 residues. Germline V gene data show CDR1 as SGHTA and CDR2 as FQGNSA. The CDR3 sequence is CASSLRAGHSTDTQYF. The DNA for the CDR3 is TGTGCCAGCAGCTTAAGGGCGGGACACAGCACAGATACGCAGTATTTT.

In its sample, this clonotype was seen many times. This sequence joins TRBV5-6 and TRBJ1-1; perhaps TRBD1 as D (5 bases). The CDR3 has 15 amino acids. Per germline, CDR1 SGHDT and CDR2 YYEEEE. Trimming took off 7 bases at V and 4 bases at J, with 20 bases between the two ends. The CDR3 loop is CASVYRARASTEAFF. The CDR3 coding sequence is TGTGCCAGCGTCTATCGCGCCAGGGCGAGCACTGAAGCTTTCTTT.

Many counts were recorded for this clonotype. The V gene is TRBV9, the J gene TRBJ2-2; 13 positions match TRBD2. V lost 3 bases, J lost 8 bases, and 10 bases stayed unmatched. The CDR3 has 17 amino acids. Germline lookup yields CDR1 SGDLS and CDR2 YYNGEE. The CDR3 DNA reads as TGTGCCAGCAGCGGGAAGAGGGGACTAGCGGGATGGGGGGAGCTGTTTTTT. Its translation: CASSGKRGLAGWGELFF.

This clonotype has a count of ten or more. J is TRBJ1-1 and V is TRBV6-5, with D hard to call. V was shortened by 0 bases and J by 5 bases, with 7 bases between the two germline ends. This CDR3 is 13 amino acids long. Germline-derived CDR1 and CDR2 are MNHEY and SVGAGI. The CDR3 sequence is CASSYSTRTEAFF. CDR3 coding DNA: TGTGCCAGCAGTTACTCGACAAGGACTGAAGCTTTCTTT.

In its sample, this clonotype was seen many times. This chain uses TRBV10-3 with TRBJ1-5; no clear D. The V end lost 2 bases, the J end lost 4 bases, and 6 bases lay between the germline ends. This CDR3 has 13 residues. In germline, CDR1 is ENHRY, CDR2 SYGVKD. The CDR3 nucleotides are TGTGCCATCAGTGAGCTGGAAAATCAGCCCCAGCATTTT. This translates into CAISELENQPQHF.

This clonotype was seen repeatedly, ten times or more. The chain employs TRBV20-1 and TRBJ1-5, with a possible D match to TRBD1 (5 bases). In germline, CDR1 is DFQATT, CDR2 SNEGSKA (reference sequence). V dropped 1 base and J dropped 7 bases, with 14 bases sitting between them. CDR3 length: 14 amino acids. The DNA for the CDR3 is TGCAGTGCTAGAGGTACGGACGGGGCACAGCCCCAGCATTTT. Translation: CSARGTDGAQPQHF.

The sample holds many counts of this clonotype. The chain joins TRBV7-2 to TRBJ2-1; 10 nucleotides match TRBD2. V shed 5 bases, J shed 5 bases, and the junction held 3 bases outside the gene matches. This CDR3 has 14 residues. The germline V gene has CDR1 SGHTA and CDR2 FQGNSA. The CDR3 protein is CASSRLAGNNEQFF. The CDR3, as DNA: TGTGCCAGCAGCCGACTAGCGGGCAACAATGAGCAGTTCTTC.

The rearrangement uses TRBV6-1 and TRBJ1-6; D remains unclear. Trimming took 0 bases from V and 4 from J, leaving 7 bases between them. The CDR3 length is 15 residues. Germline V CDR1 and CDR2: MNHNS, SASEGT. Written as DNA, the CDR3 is TGTGCCAGCAGTGAAGCGTGGGAGTATAATTCACCCCTCCACTTT. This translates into CASSEAWEYNSPLHF.

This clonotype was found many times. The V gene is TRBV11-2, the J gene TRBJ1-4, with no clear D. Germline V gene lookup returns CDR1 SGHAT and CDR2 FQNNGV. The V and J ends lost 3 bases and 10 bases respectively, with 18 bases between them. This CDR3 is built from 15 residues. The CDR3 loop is CASSLIAGMEGKLFF. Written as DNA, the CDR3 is TGTGCCAGCAGCTTGATCGCGGGTATGGAAGGAAAACTGTTTTTT.

In DNA form, the CDR3 reads TGTGCCAGCAGCAGAGGAGGTGGGGAGCGCTCCTACAATGAGCAGTTCTTC. Amino acid sequence: CASSRGGGERSYNEQFF. This chain connects TRBV5-4 to TRBJ2-1; a possible D gene is TRBD2 (5 bases). V lost 4 bases and J lost 0, with 17 bases in between. CDR3 length equals 17 residues. CDR1 and CDR2 from the germline V gene are SGHNT and YYREEE (reference sequence).